The 18 T cell receptor beta chains presented below share a single source sample, sequenced in a study of Ad26.COV2.S vaccination and SARS-CoV-2 variants. The treatment denotes: over 15 received Ad26.COV2.S at low or high dose, single or two shots; 5 received placebo; per-sample allocation not given. All samples were drawn on day 63, counting from the first vaccine or placebo injection. The repertoire was sequenced with immunoSEQ multiplex PCR; TCRdb's copy has only in-frame clones and lacks some. The sample records some 390,000 clones, around 91% being singletons. The specimen comprised peripheral blood, sampled in a trial of Ad26.COV2.S vaccine versus placebo. Source of these receptors: a person between 18 and 65 years old who received the Ad26.COV2.S COVID-19 vaccine or a placebo.

This chain uses TRBV5-1 with TRBJ2-7, with a possible D match to TRBD1 (6 bases). The germline V gene encodes CDR1 SGHRS and CDR2 YFSETQ. This CDR3 has 18 amino acids. V was pared by 1 base and J by 5 bases, with 25 bases between. The DNA for the CDR3 is TGCGCCAGCAGCTTGCAGGCGAGCGGCCAGGGGAGTTTCCACGAGCAGTACTTC. As protein: CASSLQASGQGSFHEQYF.

Notes on this clone: Other DNA sequences of this sample code for an identical CDR3. V usage is TRBV5-4 and J usage is TRBJ2-5, with a weak D call TRBD1 (6 bases). CDR1 and CDR2 from the germline V gene are SGHNT and YYREEE (reference sequence). The CDR3 runs 13 residues. The V gene lost 0 bases and the J gene lost 5 bases, with 8 bases spanning the gap. CDR3 in DNA: TGTGCCAGCAGCTTGGGGCAGGGGGAGACCCAGTACTTC. This translates into CASSLGQGETQYF.

V gene TRBV4-1 combines with J gene TRBJ1-4; 9 bases map to TRBD1. The J segment lost 3 bases and the V segment lost 5 bases, leaving 10 bases of the junction unmatched. The CDR3 is made up of 17 amino acids. CDR1 and CDR2 from the germline V gene are MGHRA and YSYEKL. CDR3 bases: TGCGCCAGCAGCGCCCCGGGACAGGGTCCGGCTAATGAAAAACTGTTTTTT. It encodes CASSAPGQGPANEKLFF.

About this clone itself: A read error may produce the germline difference seen at one junction end. This chain joins TRBV28 and TRBJ1-2; D gene unclear. Germline V gene sequence: CDR1 MDHEN, CDR2 SYDVKM. The CDR3 sequence is 12 residues long. CDR3 nucleotide sequence: TGTGCCAGCAGTTCCGCGATCAACCTGCTACACTTC. Residues: CASSSAINLLHF.

The rearrangement links TRBV7-9 to TRBJ1-2; TRBD1 might be the D (5 bases). The CDR3 consists of 13 residues. V was trimmed by 5 bases and J by 4 bases, leaving 11 bases between them. Germline V gives CDR1 SEHNR, CDR2 FQNEAQ (reference sequence). The CDR3, as DNA: TGTGCCAGCAGCCCCGGGACGCTCTATGGCTACACCTTC. Residues: CASSPGTLYGYTF.

The chain links TRBV3-1 (or the pseudogene TRBV3-2) to TRBJ1-3; no definite D call. Per the germline V gene, CDR1 is LGHDT and CDR2 is YNNKEL (reference sequence). The CDR3 runs to 18 residues. Trimming took 2 bases from V and 0 from J, leaving 17 bases between them. CDR3 DNA sequence: TGTGCCAGCAGCCAATTCGATGTGTGGGATACCTCTGGAAACACCATATATTTT. Translated: CASSQFDVWDTSGNTIYF.

This chain links TRBV28 with TRBJ1-2; TRBD1 might be the D (5 bases). Germline V gives CDR1 MDHEN, CDR2 SYDVKM. V lost 6 bases and J 2 bases, leaving 13 bases between the germline ends. The CDR3 covers 14 residues. In nucleotides, the CDR3 is TGTGCCAGCAGCTGGGGAGGGGCGAACTATGGCTACACCTTC. This codes for CASSWGGANYGYTF.

This clone was found once. The chain combines TRBV6-1 with TRBJ1-2, with 9 positions matching TRBD1. V lost 3 bases, J lost 9 bases, and 5 bases stayed unmatched. The CDR3 extends over 13 amino acids. Germline CDR1 and CDR2: MNHNS and SASEGT. CDR3 sequence reads: CASSDPGQGSYTF. CDR3 nucleotides: TGTGCCAGCAGTGACCCAGGACAGGGGAGCTACACCTTC.

V gene TRBV3-1 (or the pseudogene TRBV3-2) combines with J gene TRBJ2-4; TRBD2 agrees at 7 bases. CDR3 length equals 15 residues. V lost 4 bases, J lost 1 base, and 4 bases stayed unmatched. From germline, CDR1 is LGHDT and CDR2 YNNKEL (reference sequence). The DNA of the CDR3 is TGTGCCAGCAGCCTCCGGGGGGAGGCCAAAAACATTCAGTACTTC. Translation: CASSLRGEAKNIQYF.

The chain recombines TRBV7-2 with TRBJ2-7; D call uncertain. The germline gives CDR1 SGHTA, CDR2 FQGNSA. The CDR3 is 13 amino acids. Between the trimmed V and J ends, which lost 5 bases and 2 bases, there was a span of 10 bases. The CDR3 protein is CASSQDLAYEQYF. CDR3 DNA sequence: TGTGCCAGCAGCCAGGACCTAGCCTACGAGCAGTACTTC.

This clone was found a few times. The chain joins TRBV29-1 to TRBJ1-1; possibly TRBD1 for D (5 bases). Germline CDR1 is SQVTM and CDR2 is ANQGSEA. This CDR3 is 12 amino acids long. The V gene lost 7 bases and the J gene lost 1 base, with 10 bases spanning the gap. CDR3 in DNA: TGCAGCGGTACCAGGGCGAACACTGAAGCTTTCTTT. Protein: CSGTRANTEAFF.

This clone was detected only a few times. V is TRBV7-3 and J is TRBJ2-1; D unresolved. The CDR3 totals 12 residues. V lost 3 bases to trimming and J lost 8 bases, with 8 bases between them. The germline V gene encodes CDR1 SGHTA and CDR2 FQGTGA. CDR3 sequence: CASSFGKDEQFF. CDR3 nucleotides: TGTGCCAGCAGCTTTGGGAAGGATGAGCAGTTCTTC. The entire variable domain, with the rest obtained from reference TRBV7-3 and TRBJ2-1, is as follows: GAGVSQTPSNKVTEKGKYVELRCDPISGHTALYWYRQSLGQGPEFLIYFQGTGAADDSGLPNDRFFAVRPEGSVSTLKIQRTERGDSAVYLCASSFGKDEQFFGPGTRLTVL.

The chain uses TRBV18 and TRBJ2-7; 12 bases are a match to TRBD1. This CDR3 region has 16 residues. Per the germline V gene, CDR1 is KGHSH and CDR2 is LQKENI. With V trimmed by 5 bases and J by 4 bases, 9 bases remained unmatched. The CDR3 loop is CASSVGQGAQMYEQYF. The CDR3, as DNA: TGTGCCAGCTCAGTGGGACAGGGGGCGCAGATGTACGAGCAGTACTTC.

The chain combines TRBV21-1 with TRBJ2-1; the listed D gene, TRBD1, was not tested against the DNA. TRBV21-1 represents a pseudogene. The CDR3 length is 20 residues. CDR3 sequence (DNA): TGTGCCAGCAGCAAAGCTGGGGGCAGGGTGGGGACGAGCTCCTACAATGAGCAGTTCTTC. Its protein product is CASSKAGGRVGTSSYNEQFF.

V gene TRBV3-1 (or the pseudogene TRBV3-2) combines with J gene TRBJ1-1; D gene unclear. CDR1 and CDR2 from the germline V gene are LGHDT and YNNKEL (reference sequence). Trimming took 1 base from V and 0 from J, leaving 6 bases between them. The CDR3 extends over 14 amino acids. The CDR3 DNA sequence: TGTGCCAGCAGCCAAGGATCGGTGAACACTGAAGCTTTCTTT. This sequence encodes CASSQGSVNTEAFF.

The chain links TRBV11-2 to TRBJ2-7, with 8 nucleotides matching TRBD2. V was pared by 3 bases and J by 1 base, with 5 bases of the junction left unmatched. From germline, CDR1 is SGHAT and CDR2 FQNNGV. The CDR3 is 15 residues long. CDR3 amino acids: CASSFSGGSSYEQYF. In DNA form, the CDR3 reads TGTGCCAGCAGCTTCTCGGGGGGGTCTTCCTACGAGCAGTACTTC.

This chain uses TRBV9 with TRBJ2-2; possible D gene TRBD1, 5 bases. Germline CDR1 is SGDLS and CDR2 is YYNGEE. V dropped 4 bases and J dropped 4 bases, with 8 bases sitting between them. This CDR3 is 13 amino acids long. CDR3 bases: TGTGCCAGCAGCATTACAGGCACCGGGGAGCTGTTTTTT. Residues: CASSITGTGELFF.

This sequence joins TRBV5-6 and TRBJ2-2; D may be TRBD2 (6 bases). Germline loops: CDR1 SGHDT, CDR2 YYEEEE. The V end was cut by 6 bases, the J end by 4 bases, with 19 bases between. The CDR3 totals 16 residues. This chain's CDR3 is CASTTPRAGSTGELFF. The CDR3 DNA reads TGTGCCAGCACCACCCCTCGGGCGGGAAGCACCGGGGAGCTGTTTTTT.